These T cell receptor beta chains were read from a single sample in a study of CD8 T cells in Susac syndrome. TCRdb called the immunoSEQ multiplex PCR reads again in MiXCR, with one record for every CDR3 protein. The table lists 120,000 to 150,000 distinct CDR3 sequences, approximately 94% of them singletons. The sequenced sample was CD4+ T cells from PBMCs. These receptors came from a human donor with Susac syndrome. Both conserved end residues are part of each CDR3. Fields, in order: V gene, CDR3 length, clone size, D gene, J gene, CDR3 protein, CDR3 DNA. The D gene is left open where the match is weak. Clone size is not always given. Where it is, it says once, few, many or a class for expanded clones.

v_gene: TRBV7-9; len: 16; abundance: .; d_gene: .; j_gene: TRBJ1-1; CDR3aa: CASSLASPQTVTKAFF; CDR3nt: TGTGCCAGCAGCTTAGCTTCCCCCCAAACAGTTACTAAAGCTTTCTTT
v_gene: TRBV10-3; len: 15; abundance: .; d_gene: .; j_gene: TRBJ2-1; CDR3aa: CAIAQPRGSYNEQFF; CDR3nt: TGTGCCATCGCGCAGCCGAGGGGATCCTACAATGAGCAGTTCTTC
v_gene: TRBV24-1; len: 17; abundance: .; d_gene: .; j_gene: TRBJ2-6; CDR3aa: CATSSNLFGLGANVLTF; CDR3nt: TGTGCCACCAGTTCAAACCTGTTTGGGCTTGGGGCCAACGTCCTGACTTTC
v_gene: TRBV6-2/TRBV6-3; len: 16; abundance: .; d_gene: .; j_gene: TRBJ2-7; CDR3aa: CASVGKGASVNYEQYF; CDR3nt: TGTGCCAGTGTTGGGAAAGGGGCCAGTGTAAACTACGAGCAGTACTTC
v_gene: TRBV29-1; len: 11; abundance: .; d_gene: TRBD2; j_gene: TRBJ2-1; CDR3aa: CSAGLGSEQFF; CDR3nt: TGCAGCGCCGGACTAGGGAGTGAGCAGTTCTTC
v_gene: TRBV20-1; len: 15; abundance: .; d_gene: TRBD2; j_gene: TRBJ2-5; CDR3aa: CSASFAAGGLVTQYF; CDR3nt: TGCAGTGCTTCCTTTGCAGCGGGGGGGCTGGTGACCCAGTACTTC
v_gene: TRBV29-1; len: 10; abundance: .; d_gene: .; j_gene: TRBJ2-1; CDR3aa: CSVSDNEQFF; CDR3nt: TGCAGCGTTTCCGACAATGAGCAGTTCTTC
v_gene: TRBV2; len: 15; abundance: .; d_gene: TRBD2; j_gene: TRBJ2-5; CDR3aa: CASLTGLAGKETQYF; CDR3nt: TGTGCCAGCCTCACAGGACTAGCGGGAAAGGAGACCCAGTACTTC
v_gene: TRBV9; len: 14; abundance: .; d_gene: TRBD2; j_gene: TRBJ2-1; CDR3aa: CASSVEGLVHEQFF; CDR3nt: TGTGCCAGCAGCGTTGAGGGACTAGTCCATGAGCAGTTCTTC
v_gene: TRBV5-1; len: 16; abundance: once; d_gene: .; j_gene: TRBJ2-2; CDR3aa: CASSLAEGGNTGELFF; CDR3nt: TGCGCCAGCAGCTTGGCCGAAGGGGGGAACACCGGGGAGCTGTTTTTT
v_gene: TRBV28; len: 13; abundance: .; d_gene: .; j_gene: TRBJ2-7; CDR3aa: CATQGTPVDEQYF; CDR3nt: TGTGCGACACAAGGGACGCCCGTAGACGAGCAGTACTTC
v_gene: TRBV12-3/TRBV12-4; len: 13; abundance: .; d_gene: .; j_gene: TRBJ1-1; CDR3aa: CASSLGGLTEAFF; CDR3nt: TGTGCCAGCAGTTTGGGGGGACTGACTGAAGCTTTCTTT
v_gene: TRBV5-1; len: 15; abundance: .; d_gene: .; j_gene: TRBJ1-5; CDR3aa: CASSLSSPKDQPQHF; CDR3nt: TGCGCCAGCAGCTTGAGTTCCCCAAAAGATCAGCCCCAGCATTTT
v_gene: TRBV5-4; len: 15; abundance: once; d_gene: .; j_gene: TRBJ2-7; CDR3aa: CASSSQLPGAYEQYF; CDR3nt: TGTGCCAGCAGCTCACAATTGCCAGGAGCGTACGAGCAGTACTTC
v_gene: TRBV7-9; len: 14; abundance: once; d_gene: TRBD2; j_gene: TRBJ2-5; CDR3aa: CASSGGDWQETQYF; CDR3nt: TGTGCCAGCAGCGGGGGGGACTGGCAAGAGACCCAGTACTTC
v_gene: TRBV20-1; len: 15; abundance: .; d_gene: TRBD1; j_gene: TRBJ2-7; CDR3aa: CSARRGQGLSYEQYF; CDR3nt: TGCAGTGCTAGAAGAGGACAGGGCCTCTCCTACGAGCAGTACTTC
v_gene: TRBV14; len: 15; abundance: .; d_gene: TRBD1; j_gene: TRBJ2-3; CDR3aa: CASSQIQGATDTQYF; CDR3nt: TGTGCCAGCAGCCAAATCCAGGGGGCAACAGATACGCAGTATTTT
v_gene: TRBV5-4; len: 16; abundance: .; d_gene: TRBD1; j_gene: TRBJ2-3; CDR3aa: CASSLGQGPSTDTQYF; CDR3nt: TGTGCCAGCAGCTTGGGACAGGGGCCCAGCACAGATACGCAGTATTTT
v_gene: TRBV15; len: 14; abundance: .; d_gene: .; j_gene: TRBJ2-1; CDR3aa: CATSATTVGNEQFF; CDR3nt: TGTGCCACCAGCGCCACGACTGTTGGCAATGAGCAGTTCTTC
v_gene: TRBV29-1; len: 13; abundance: .; d_gene: TRBD1; j_gene: TRBJ1-1; CDR3aa: CSAPGQGSTEAFF; CDR3nt: TGCAGCGCGCCGGGACAGGGGAGTACTGAAGCTTTCTTT
v_gene: TRBV19; len: 15; abundance: .; d_gene: TRBD2; j_gene: TRBJ2-3; CDR3aa: CASSTSALSTDTQYF; CDR3nt: TGTGCCAGTAGCACTAGCGCCCTTAGCACAGATACGCAGTATTTT
v_gene: TRBV12-3/TRBV12-4; len: 14; abundance: .; d_gene: .; j_gene: TRBJ2-5; CDR3aa: CASSWAGAWETQYF; CDR3nt: TGTGCCAGCAGTTGGGCGGGGGCATGGGAGACCCAGTACTTC
v_gene: TRBV29-1; len: 14; abundance: .; d_gene: TRBD2; j_gene: TRBJ2-3; CDR3aa: CSVGAGATTDTQYF; CDR3nt: TGCAGCGTTGGGGCGGGAGCTACCACAGATACGCAGTATTTT
v_gene: TRBV12-3/TRBV12-4; len: 14; abundance: .; d_gene: .; j_gene: TRBJ1-4; CDR3aa: CASSWVEDREKLFF; CDR3nt: TGTGCCAGCAGCTGGGTCGAGGACCGGGAAAAACTGTTTTTT
v_gene: TRBV5-1; len: 16; abundance: .; d_gene: TRBD1; j_gene: TRBJ2-3; CDR3aa: CASSGSGTGLTDTQYF; CDR3nt: TGCGCCAGCAGCGGATCCGGGACAGGATTGACAGATACGCAGTATTTT
v_gene: TRBV7-9; len: 16; abundance: .; d_gene: TRBD1; j_gene: TRBJ2-5; CDR3aa: CASSLGDRGYQETQYF; CDR3nt: TGTGCCAGCAGCTTAGGGGACAGGGGATACCAAGAGACCCAGTACTTC
v_gene: TRBV5-1; len: 16; abundance: .; d_gene: .; j_gene: TRBJ1-3; CDR3aa: CASSDNRKASGNTIYF; CDR3nt: TGCGCCAGCAGCGATAACAGAAAGGCCTCTGGAAACACCATATATTTT
v_gene: TRBV4-2; len: 17; abundance: once; d_gene: .; j_gene: TRBJ1-1; CDR3aa: CASSQGTWEGRYTEAFF; CDR3nt: TGTGCCAGCAGCCAAGGAACCTGGGAGGGCAGGTACACTGAAGCTTTCTTT
v_gene: TRBV29-1; len: 13; abundance: .; d_gene: .; j_gene: TRBJ1-1; CDR3aa: CSVVGEIRTEAFF; CDR3nt: TGCAGCGTTGTAGGGGAAATTCGGACTGAAGCTTTCTTT
v_gene: TRBV3-1; len: 14; abundance: .; d_gene: TRBD1; j_gene: TRBJ1-5; CDR3aa: CASTSGTGTQPQHF; CDR3nt: TGTGCCAGCACCTCCGGGACAGGGACTCAGCCCCAGCATTTT
v_gene: TRBV5-6; len: 15; abundance: once; d_gene: TRBD2; j_gene: TRBJ2-5; CDR3aa: CASSSRLAVQETQYF; CDR3nt: TGTGCCAGCAGTTCCCGACTAGCGGTACAAGAGACCCAGTACTTC
v_gene: TRBV5-8; len: 15; abundance: .; d_gene: .; j_gene: TRBJ1-2; CDR3aa: CASSLGAVGVYGYTF; CDR3nt: TGTGCCAGCAGCTTGGGTGCCGTCGGTGTTTATGGCTACACCTTC
v_gene: TRBV15; len: 13; abundance: .; d_gene: .; j_gene: TRBJ1-2; CDR3aa: CATSRDGPYGYTF; CDR3nt: TGTGCCACCAGCAGAGACGGGCCCTATGGCTACACCTTC
v_gene: TRBV28; len: 12; abundance: .; d_gene: .; j_gene: TRBJ1-5; CDR3aa: CASSLIAQPQHF; CDR3nt: TGTGCCAGCAGTTTGATTGCTCAGCCCCAGCATTTT
v_gene: TRBV27; len: 13; abundance: .; d_gene: .; j_gene: TRBJ2-5; CDR3aa: CASRRLGQETQYF; CDR3nt: TGTGCCAGCAGGAGGTTGGGCCAAGAGACCCAGTACTTC
v_gene: TRBV20-1; len: 13; abundance: .; d_gene: TRBD1; j_gene: TRBJ2-5; CDR3aa: CSASGTALQPQYF; CDR3nt: TGCAGTGCTTCCGGGACAGCACTCCAACCCCAGTACTTC
v_gene: TRBV20-1; len: 13; abundance: .; d_gene: .; j_gene: TRBJ2-3; CDR3aa: CSAWVTSTDTQYF; CDR3nt: TGCAGTGCATGGGTGACTAGCACAGATACGCAGTATTTT
v_gene: TRBV5-1; len: 15; abundance: .; d_gene: TRBD2; j_gene: TRBJ2-1; CDR3aa: CASTAGGSSYNEQFF; CDR3nt: TGCGCCAGCACTGCGGGAGGGAGCTCCTACAATGAGCAGTTCTTC
v_gene: TRBV12-3/TRBV12-4; len: 14; abundance: .; d_gene: .; j_gene: TRBJ1-4; CDR3aa: CASSSGTSNEKLFF; CDR3nt: TGTGCCAGCAGTTCCGGGACAAGTAATGAAAAACTGTTTTTT
v_gene: TRBV5-1; len: 15; abundance: .; d_gene: TRBD1; j_gene: TRBJ2-2; CDR3aa: CASSLGTGRPGELFF; CDR3nt: TGCGCCAGCAGCCTCGGGACAGGGAGACCCGGGGAGCTGTTTTTT
v_gene: TRBV20-1; len: 14; abundance: .; d_gene: .; j_gene: TRBJ2-1; CDR3aa: CSAGAGSSYNEQFF; CDR3nt: TGCAGTGCTGGAGCCGGTAGCTCCTACAATGAGCAGTTCTTC
v_gene: TRBV4-1; len: 14; abundance: .; d_gene: TRBD1; j_gene: TRBJ1-2; CDR3aa: CASSQGDRVYGYTF; CDR3nt: TGCGCCAGCAGCCAAGGGGACAGAGTCTATGGCTACACCTTC
v_gene: TRBV20-1; len: 14; abundance: once; d_gene: TRBD2; j_gene: TRBJ2-1; CDR3aa: CSATIAGAPNEQFF; CDR3nt: TGCAGTGCTACCATAGCGGGAGCCCCCAATGAGCAGTTCTTC
v_gene: TRBV2; len: 16; abundance: .; d_gene: .; j_gene: TRBJ2-1; CDR3aa: CASRERLVSSYNEQFF; CDR3nt: TGTGCCAGCAGGGAGAGACTGGTAAGCTCCTACAATGAGCAGTTCTTC
v_gene: TRBV20-1; len: 13; abundance: .; d_gene: .; j_gene: TRBJ1-2; CDR3aa: CSARDAGHYGYTF; CDR3nt: TGCAGTGCTAGAGACGCGGGGCATTATGGCTACACCTTC
v_gene: TRBV7-2; len: 14; abundance: .; d_gene: .; j_gene: TRBJ2-7; CDR3aa: CASSSQGGTYEQYF; CDR3nt: TGTGCCAGCAGCTCCCAGGGGGGTACCTACGAGCAGTACTTC
v_gene: TRBV15; len: 14; abundance: .; d_gene: .; j_gene: TRBJ1-2; CDR3aa: CATSRDSRKNGYTF; CDR3nt: TGTGCCACCAGCAGAGATTCCAGAAAGAATGGCTACACCTTC
v_gene: TRBV9; len: 14; abundance: .; d_gene: .; j_gene: TRBJ2-7; CDR3aa: CASSVSYALGEQYF; CDR3nt: TGTGCCAGCAGCGTATCCTACGCCCTAGGGGAGCAGTACTTC
v_gene: TRBV19; len: 14; abundance: .; d_gene: TRBD2; j_gene: TRBJ2-3; CDR3aa: CASTPGAGGDTQYF; CDR3nt: TGTGCCAGTACCCCCGGGGCGGGAGGAGATACGCAGTATTTT
v_gene: TRBV7-9; len: 14; abundance: .; d_gene: .; j_gene: TRBJ1-2; CDR3aa: CASSSGGASGGYTF; CDR3nt: TGTGCCAGCAGCTCCGGCGGGGCTTCTGGTGGCTACACCTTC
v_gene: TRBV29-1; len: 13; abundance: few; d_gene: TRBD1; j_gene: TRBJ2-2; CDR3aa: CSVGTGNTGELFF; CDR3nt: TGCAGTGTTGGGACAGGGAACACCGGGGAGCTGTTTTTT
v_gene: TRBV15; len: 15; abundance: .; d_gene: TRBD1; j_gene: TRBJ1-4; CDR3aa: CATSRGDSSNEKLFF; CDR3nt: TGTGCCACCAGCAGAGGGGACAGCTCTAATGAAAAACTGTTTTTT
v_gene: TRBV9; len: 16; abundance: .; d_gene: .; j_gene: TRBJ2-5; CDR3aa: CASSVGGGTVKETQYF; CDR3nt: TGTGCCAGCAGCGTAGGAGGAGGGACCGTTAAAGAGACCCAGTACTTC
v_gene: TRBV7-9; len: 14; abundance: .; d_gene: .; j_gene: TRBJ2-1; CDR3aa: CASSLVDLYNEQFF; CDR3nt: TGTGCCAGCAGCTTGGTAGACTTGTACAATGAGCAGTTCTTC
v_gene: TRBV24-1; len: 12; abundance: .; d_gene: TRBD2; j_gene: TRBJ2-1; CDR3aa: CATGREDDEQFF; CDR3nt: TGTGCCACCGGGCGGGAGGATGATGAGCAGTTCTTC